This passage covers 2 T cell receptor beta chains from one sample sequenced in a study of response to subunit inactivated influenza vaccine. TCRdb recomputed calls from the RT-PCR reads with MiXCR, one row per CDR3 protein. This table holds about 700,000 distinct CDR3 sequences, roughly 15% found once. Sequenced here: PBMCs from blood, sampled 14 days before vaccination. The receptors derive from a man aged 45 to 65 who received an inactivated influenza vaccine.

This clonotype was counted between two and nine times. This sequence joins TRBV2 and TRBJ2-1; unclear D gene. The CDR3 loop spans 18 amino acids. Trimming left V 10 bases short and J 7 bases short, with 32 bases between. Germline lookup yields CDR1 SNHLY and CDR2 FYNNEI. This CDR3 is CATSGLVGPFRSRNEQFF. Here the CDR3 DNA reads TGTGCCACTTCTGGGTTGGTCGGCCCTTTCAGGTCGCGTAATGAGCAGTTCTTC.

A note on this clonotype: With a much larger clone just one base away, this may be a read error. This rearrangement joins TRBV12-3 or TRBV12-4 to TRBJ2-7; no definite D call. The CDR3 extends over 11 amino acids. CDR3 coding DNA: TGTGCCAGCGCCGGCTCCTACGAGCATTACTTC. It specifies CASAGSYEHYF.